The rows below give T cell receptor beta chains drawn from one sample of a study of CD8+ T cells in alopecia areata. This table comes from immunoSEQ multiplex PCR, and its TCRdb copy is limited to in-frame clones, with some not included. The table has about 200,000 clones, roughly 50% seen once. The sequenced sample consisted of CD8+ T cells sorted from blood. These receptors all stem from a human donor in good health. The CDR3 runs from the conserved cysteine through the conserved F or W. A D gene is named only where the DNA matches it firmly. Not all rows give a size; the values are once, few, many and, for expanded clones, a class.

CDR3 DNA	CDR3 protein	D gene	clone size	V gene	J gene
TGTGCCAGCAGTGAGGACGGAGCGTCCTACGAGCAGTACTTC	CASSEDGASYEQYF	-	-	TRBV6-5	TRBJ2-7
TGTGCCAGCAGTTTACGGGGGCCCCAAGAGACCCAGTACTTC	CASSLRGPQETQYF	-	-	TRBV27	TRBJ2-5
TGCGCCAGCAGCTGGGGAGTGAACACTGAAGCTTTCTTT	CASSWGVNTEAFF	-	-	TRBV5-1	TRBJ1-1
TGTGCCAGTAGTGACACCTTATCTTTGGACACCCTGATTAGCAATCAGCCCCAGCATTTT	CASSDTLSLDTLISNQPQHF	-	-	TRBV19	TRBJ1-5
TGTGCCAGCAGTGGTAAGCGAGCCTACGAGCAGTACTTC	CASSGKRAYEQYF	-	few	TRBV2	TRBJ2-7
TGTGCCAGCAGCTCGGGACTAGAGGGCACAGATACGCAGTATTTT	CASSSGLEGTDTQYF	TRBD2	-	TRBV7-3	TRBJ2-3
TGTGCCAGTAAAACCGGTGGGGGCCGCACTGAAGCTTTCTTT	CASKTGGGRTEAFF	-	few	TRBV19	TRBJ1-1
TGCAGCGTTCCCGAACGAGGGACAGGACATTACGAGCAGTACTTC	CSVPERGTGHYEQYF	TRBD1	-	TRBV29-1	TRBJ2-7
TGTGCCAGCAGCGTAGCTAGCTATGAGCAGTTCTTC	CASSVASYEQFF	-	-	TRBV9	TRBJ2-1
TGTGCCAGCAGTGAAGTGGTACGGGTTCAAGAGACCCAGTACTTC	CASSEVVRVQETQYF	-	few	TRBV2	TRBJ2-5
TGTGCCAGCAGCCTCGTGTTGAACACTGAAGCTTTCTTT	CASSLVLNTEAFF	-	once	TRBV6-5	TRBJ1-1
TGTGCCAGCAGTTACGGCACAGATACGCAGTATTTT	CASSYGTDTQYF	-	-	TRBV6-5	TRBJ2-3
TGTGCCAGCAGCGTCGGGGTGATGGCGTACACAGATACGCAGTATTTT	CASSVGVMAYTDTQYF	-	-	TRBV9	TRBJ2-3
TGTGCCAGCAGCTTCTGGGGCGGAAACTACGAGCAGTACTTC	CASSFWGGNYEQYF	-	few	TRBV5-4	TRBJ2-7
TGCAGCGTTGAAGCTCGTGGGGTCCCCGGGGAGCTGTTTTTT	CSVEARGVPGELFF	-	once	TRBV29-1	TRBJ2-2
TGTGCCAGCAGCCTTATGGGGGGGGATCCTGAAGCTTTCTTT	CASSLMGGDPEAFF	-	-	TRBV11-2	TRBJ1-1
TGTGCCAGCAGCGGGGCGGAGAAGTCACCCCTCCACTTT	CASSGAEKSPLHF	-	-	TRBV5-6	TRBJ1-6
TGTGCCAGCAGCTTAGGCACCAGCTCCTACAATGAGCAGTTCTTC	CASSLGTSSYNEQFF	-	-	TRBV7-2	TRBJ2-1
TGTGCCAGCAGTCTTTTACAGGGGCCGGAATATTACGAGCAGTACTTC	CASSLLQGPEYYEQYF	TRBD1	-	TRBV28	TRBJ2-7
TGCGCCAGCAGCCAAGGCCATTCCGATACGCAGTATTTT	CASSQGHSDTQYF	-	-	TRBV4-1	TRBJ2-3
TGTGCCAGCAGCTCCGGGACAACAGCCAAAAACATTCAGTACTTC	CASSSGTTAKNIQYF	-	few	TRBV28	TRBJ2-4
TGTGCCAGCAGCTTTGGAACTAGCGGAGGGGAGCAGTTCTTC	CASSFGTSGGEQFF	TRBD2	-	TRBV13	TRBJ2-1
TGTGCCACCAGCAGAGGCAGGGTCAATCAGCCCCAGCATTTT	CATSRGRVNQPQHF	-	-	TRBV15	TRBJ1-5
TGCAGCGGGGTGGGTCACGGGGGACCAGATACGCAGTATTTT	CSGVGHGGPDTQYF	-	-	TRBV29-1	TRBJ2-3
TGTGCCAGCACTCCAAGCGGGGCAGGCTATGGCTACACCTTC	CASTPSGAGYGYTF	-	-	TRBV6-5	TRBJ1-2
TGTGCCAGCAGCCACGGACAGGGAGGTACACCCCTCCACTTT	CASSHGQGGTPLHF	TRBD1	-	TRBV7-9	TRBJ1-6
TGTGCCAGCAGCTTAACAGGGAACACTGAAGCTTTCTTT	CASSLTGNTEAFF	-	-	TRBV11-2	TRBJ1-1
TGTGCCAGCAGCTTCGGGCTTGGTGGAAGGCAGTACTTC	CASSFGLGGRQYF	-	few	TRBV7-2	TRBJ2-7
TGCAGCGTGACCGAGACAGGCGTCCTCGGGGAGCTGTTTTTT	CSVTETGVLGELFF	-	-	TRBV29-1	TRBJ2-2
TGTGCCAGCAGCTTGGTTCCTGGAAACACCATATATTTT	CASSLVPGNTIYF	-	once	TRBV5-6	TRBJ1-3
TGTGCCAGCAGCCCGTACAACAATGAGCAGTTCTTC	CASSPYNNEQFF	-	once	TRBV7-6	TRBJ2-1
TGTGCCAGTAGTCGGACTGACTCCTACAATGAGCAGTTCTTC	CASSRTDSYNEQFF	-	-	TRBV19	TRBJ2-1
TGTGCCAGCAGTCCGGGACTCCTCTCCTACGAGCAGTACTTC	CASSPGLLSYEQYF	-	-	TRBV27	TRBJ2-7
TGTGCCAGCAGTACGGGTTATAGCAATCAGCCCCAGCATTTT	CASSTGYSNQPQHF	-	-	TRBV27	TRBJ1-5
TGTGCCAGCATCAGCTCCTACAATGAGCAGTTCTTC	CASISSYNEQFF	-	-	TRBV5-6	TRBJ2-1
TGTGCTAGTGGTTGGGGAGCTCAAGAGACCCAGTACTTC	CASGWGAQETQYF	-	-	TRBV12-5	TRBJ2-5
TGTGCCAGCAGCCCTTCGGGGGGTGGAGATGAAGCTTTCTTT	CASSPSGGGDEAFF	-	-	TRBV11-2	TRBJ1-1
TGTGCCAGCAGCTGGTATGGCGGCCAAGAGACCCAGTACTTC	CASSWYGGQETQYF	-	-	TRBV5-4	TRBJ2-5
TGTGCCAGCAGCCTGGGACAGAGCTCCTACGAGCAGTACTTC	CASSLGQSSYEQYF	TRBD1	few	TRBV5-6	TRBJ2-7
TGTGCCAGCAGTGAAAAGGACCCCGGGGGGTATGGCTACACCTTC	CASSEKDPGGYGYTF	-	-	TRBV2	TRBJ1-2
TGCAGCGCCGGCAGGGTCACAGATACGCAGTATTTT	CSAGRVTDTQYF	-	-	TRBV29-1	TRBJ2-3
TGTGCCAGCAGTTACGGGACAGAGAACTACGAGCAGTACTTC	CASSYGTENYEQYF	TRBD1	-	TRBV6-5	TRBJ2-7
TGTGCCAGCAGCTCTACGGTCGGAATTTACGAGCAGTACTTC	CASSSTVGIYEQYF	-	-	TRBV13	TRBJ2-7
TGTGCCAGCACACGCGGGAGTGAGCAGTTCTTC	CASTRGSEQFF	TRBD2	-	TRBV2	TRBJ2-1
TGCAGCGTTGAGTTCGCGGATGAAGCTTTCTTT	CSVEFADEAFF	-	once	TRBV29-1	TRBJ1-1
TGCAGCGTTGGGGGGCCGCGGGATACGCAGTATTTT	CSVGGPRDTQYF	-	-	TRBV29-1	TRBJ2-3
TGTGCCAGTAGTATCCTCGGGGTCGGTCAGCCCCAGCATTTT	CASSILGVGQPQHF	-	few	TRBV19	TRBJ1-5
TGTGCCAGCAGCGCGGGACAGGAGGCATCCAACTATGGCTACACCTTC	CASSAGQEASNYGYTF	TRBD1	-	TRBV5-6	TRBJ1-2
TGCGCCAGCAGCCTGTCTAATGAAAAACTGTTTTTT	CASSLSNEKLFF	-	few	TRBV5-1	TRBJ1-4
TGTGCCAGCAGTGAAAAGCTTGGCTACACCTTC	CASSEKLGYTF	-	few	TRBV2	TRBJ1-2